This T cell receptor (beta chain) appears in the sequencing data of a study of blood T cell repertoires in COVID-19. Study in general: T cells, B-cell-depleted T cells, or PBMCs supplied cDNA or gDNA.

This clone was recorded a few times. This table comes from immunoSEQ multiplex PCR, and its TCRdb copy is limited to in-frame clones, with some not included. In the table there are under 300,000 clones, 82% of which are singletons. The sequencing input was peripheral blood. The source is a woman aged 60-75 years with active or convalescent COVID-19.

In nucleotides, the CDR3 is TGCGCCAGCAGCCAAGCCCTCACAGAGAACACTGAAGCTTTCTTT. Amino acids: CASSQALTENTEAFF. The gene calls are TRBV4-1 and TRBJ1-1; D unclear. The CDR3 runs 15 residues. Per germline, CDR1 MGHRA and CDR2 YSYEKL. Trimming took off 1 base at V and 1 base at J, with 10 bases between the two ends.